The clone carrying this TCR beta chain is termed medium-sized. This record comes from a study of spatial heterogeneity in lung cancer. Study in general: The average count in raw reads for each unique TCR and UMI combination exceeded 8.5 appearances.

Every TCR cDNA molecule bore its own unique molecular identifier. In TCRdb, the 5' RACE reads were re-called with MiXCR into one record per CDR3 protein. Of over 9,500 distinct CDR3 sequences listed, roughly 3.7% are singletons. The CDR3 is 13 amino acids. Germline CDR1 SGHDN, CDR2 FVKESK. Deletions cut 4 bases from V and 4 bases from J, with 10 bases between. Time point described: sample taken at primary tumor resection. Samples were obtained from about 72 donors, all untreated early-stage non-small cell lung cancer patients. From tumor, nontumor lung or frozen PBMC, whole RNA was taken unsorted for sequencing.

This material consisted of PBMCs, taken at surgery. The V gene is TRBV14, the J gene TRBJ1-1; D ambiguous. This TCR was recovered from a female donor with early-stage non-small cell lung cancer. The CDR3 region is CASSPQEITEAFF. For the CDR3, the DNA is TGTGCCAGCAGCCCCCAGGAGATCACTGAAGCTTTCTTT.